The 30 T cell receptor beta chains below come from one sample, sequenced in a study of cytomegalovirus exposure and HLA in healthy donors. In the PCR, 60 Vbeta and 13 Jbeta primers were used. Libraries were prepared by immunoSEQ multiplex PCR; TCRdb keeps only in-frame clonotypes and omits some of them. The sample includes around 91,000 clones, around 80% seen only once; the top ten take around 2.7%. The sequenced material came from PBMCs. Receptor source: a male donor in good health and CMV-seropositive.

The table lists this clone with a few counts. The chain recombines TRBV6-1 with TRBJ2-7, with D possibly matching TRBD1 (6 bases). CDR3 length: 13 residues. Trimming removed 3 bases at V and 5 bases at J, with 11 bases between. CDR1 is MNHNS, CDR2 SASEGT, per germline. The CDR3 loop is CASSDRQVNEQYF. CDR3 nucleotide sequence: TGTGCCAGCAGTGACAGACAGGTCAACGAGCAGTACTTC.

The rearrangement joins TRBV29-1 to TRBJ2-7; 7 nucleotides line up with TRBD1. CDR1 and CDR2 from the germline V gene are SQVTM and ANQGSEA. CDR3 length equals 14 residues. Trimming took 6 bases from V and 1 from J; bases not matched to a gene: 9. CDR3 DNA: TGCAGCGTAGCACCCCGACAGGGATCCTACGAGCAGTACTTC. Translated: CSVAPRQGSYEQYF.

CDR3 loop: CASSPGTASYEQYF. DNA of the CDR3: TGTGCCAGCAGCCCCGGGACAGCCTCCTACGAGCAGTACTTC. J is TRBJ2-7 and V is TRBV11-3; 7 bases match TRBD1. Germline CDR1 SGHNT, CDR2 YENEEA. CDR3 length: 14 amino acids. V dropped 5 bases and J dropped 0; count of bases not matched to a gene: 4.

The chain employs TRBV4-1 and TRBJ2-7, with 7 nucleotides matching TRBD1. The ends lost 4 bases at V and 0 bases at J; junction bases unmatched: 6. The CDR3 has 15 residues. CDR1 is MGHRA, CDR2 YSYEKL, per germline. The CDR3 DNA reads as TGCGCCAGCAGCCCTAGGGGACAGACCTCCTACGAGCAGTACTTC. Translated, it gives CASSPRGQTSYEQYF.

The rearrangement uses TRBV5-6 and TRBJ1-5, with TRBD1 identical over 9 bases. The CDR3 sequence is 15 residues long. Germline V lookup: CDR1 SGHDT, CDR2 YYEEEE. Trimming took 3 bases from V and 7 from J; bases not matched to a gene: 8. CDR3 residues: CASSSHGQGRQPQHF. The DNA for the CDR3 is TGTGCCAGCAGCTCGCACGGACAGGGGAGACAGCCCCAGCATTTT.

J is TRBJ2-5 and V is TRBV5-8, with D maybe TRBD1 (5 bases). CDR1 SGHTS and CDR2 YDEGEE come from the germline V gene. The CDR3 contains 14 residues. Deletions cut 4 bases from V and 5 bases from J, with 15 bases between. In DNA, the CDR3 is TGTGCCAGCAGCCTTCGACAGCGTCGGGAGACCCAGTACTTC. It translates to CASSLRQRRETQYF.

The genes are TRBV5-8 and TRBJ2-7, with D perhaps matching TRBD1 (7 bases). The germline V gene encodes CDR1 SGHTS and CDR2 YDEGEE. The CDR3 runs 16 residues. Trimming removed 0 bases at V and 0 bases at J, with 13 bases between. CDR3 DNA: TGTGCCAGCAGCTTGGCTTGGCGGGACAGCTCCTACGAGCAGTACTTC. This translates into CASSLAWRDSSYEQYF.

V usage is TRBV5-1 and J usage is TRBJ2-1; 8 nucleotides align to TRBD2. Germline loops: CDR1 SGHRS, CDR2 YFSETQ. The CDR3 extends over 15 amino acids. The ends lost 1 base at V and 8 bases at J; junction bases unmatched: 8. DNA of the CDR3: TGCGCCAGCAGCTTGAACAGCGGGAGTCAGCATGAGCAGTTCTTC. It codes for CASSLNSGSQHEQFF.

The V gene is TRBV5-6, the J gene TRBJ1-1; 9 bases are a match to TRBD1. J lost 6 bases, V lost 1 base, and 13 bases had no gene match. This CDR3 spans 17 amino acids. Germline loops: CDR1 SGHDT, CDR2 YYEEEE. The CDR3 DNA reads as TGTGCCAGCAGCTTGAAGGGACAGGGCGTTTATTCGGCTGAAGCTTTCTTT. Translating it yields CASSLKGQGVYSAEAFF.

The V and J genes are TRBV2 and TRBJ2-5; possible D gene TRBD1, 6 bases. Germline V gene data show CDR1 as SNHLY and CDR2 as FYNNEI. Trimming shortened V by 5 bases and J by 3 bases, and 10 bases separated the two germline ends. The CDR3 totals 13 residues. In DNA, the CDR3 is TGTGCCAGCAGTCTAAACAGGGAAGAGACCCAGTACTTC. This translates into CASSLNREETQYF.

This chain joins TRBV4-2 and TRBJ2-3, with D hard to call. The V and J ends lost 3 bases and 0 bases respectively, with 16 bases between them. CDR3 size: 17 residues. Per the germline V gene, CDR1 is LGHNA and CDR2 is YNFKEQ. As DNA, the CDR3 is TGTGCCAGCAGCCAGGAATTTCTCATGACTAGCACAGATACGCAGTATTTT. This codes for CASSQEFLMTSTDTQYF.

The chain couples TRBV10-3 to TRBJ2-2; D gene unclear. V shed 3 bases and J shed 7 bases, with 6 bases lying between them. Germline V lookup: CDR1 ENHRY, CDR2 SYGVKD. CDR3 length: 12 amino acids. The CDR3 here is CAISEIGGELFF. The DNA for the CDR3 is TGTGCCATCAGTGAAATCGGCGGGGAGCTGTTTTTT.

This rearrangement joins TRBV6-6 to TRBJ2-1, with 9 bases lining up with TRBD2. Germline trimming cut 5 bases from V and 8 bases from J; bases unmatched to any gene: 13. The germline gives CDR1 MNHNY, CDR2 SVGAGI (reference sequence). The CDR3 has 16 residues. For the CDR3, the DNA is TGTGCCAGCAGTCCCTTCCTAGCGGGAAGTGTCGATGAGCAGTTCTTC. It translates to CASSPFLAGSVDEQFF.

A few counts support this clone. The chain is built from TRBV5-1 and TRBJ2-1, with 8 bases aligning to TRBD1. Germline CDR1 and CDR2: SGHRS and YFSETQ. Trimming cost V 4 bases and J 5 bases; bases outside gene matches: 11. This CDR3 is built from 16 residues. CDR3 bases: TGCGCCAGCAGCGTAGGGGGGACAGGTTGGAACAATGAGCAGTTCTTC. It encodes CASSVGGTGWNNEQFF.

The chain is built from TRBV6-1 and TRBJ2-1, with D perhaps matching TRBD2 (5 bases). The CDR3 spans 15 residues. V lost 4 bases to trimming and J lost 9 bases, with 19 bases between them. Germline lookup yields CDR1 MNHNS and CDR2 SASEGT. CDR3 DNA: TGTGCCAGCAGTGCGCTTATCCGGACTTTAGGTGAGCAGTTCTTC. This translates into CASSALIRTLGEQFF.

This rearrangement joins TRBV5-4 to TRBJ2-5, with 11 bases identical to TRBD2. Germline CDR1 is SGHNT and CDR2 is YYREEE (reference sequence). This CDR3 has 14 amino acids. V shed 4 bases and J 5 bases; nucleotides not matched to a gene: 4. The CDR3 spells CASSPSGRIETQYF. Here the CDR3 DNA reads TGTGCCAGCAGCCCTAGCGGGAGGATTGAGACCCAGTACTTC.

This clone was detected only a few times. The chain employs TRBV5-1 and TRBJ1-2; 7 nucleotides match TRBD1. Germline CDR1 is SGHRS and CDR2 is YFSETQ. CDR3 length: 15 residues. The trim removed 0 bases at V and 4 bases at J, leaving 6 bases unmatched. The chain's CDR3 is CASSLGDRDFYGYTF. CDR3 sequence (DNA): TGCGCCAGCAGCTTGGGTGACAGGGACTTCTATGGCTACACCTTC.

The chain employs TRBV28 and TRBJ2-7, with 8 bases identical to TRBD1. CDR1 and CDR2 from the germline V gene are MDHEN and SYDVKM. CDR3 length: 15 amino acids. The ends lost 8 bases at V and 2 bases at J; junction bases unmatched: 11. The CDR3 region is CASCLVRGPTYEQYF. The DNA for the CDR3 is TGTGCCAGCTGCCTTGTCAGGGGGCCAACCTACGAGCAGTACTTC.

The CDR3 DNA is TGTGCCAGCAGTTTAAGGAGGGGTGCTGGGGCCAACGTCCTGACTTTC. It yields the protein CASSLRRGAGANVLTF. This chain connects TRBV27 to TRBJ2-6, with D possibly being TRBD2 (6 bases). Germline-derived CDR1 and CDR2 are MNHEY and SMNVEV (reference sequence). V was clipped by 2 bases and J by 2 bases, with 10 bases between them. The CDR3 covers 16 residues.

The J gene is TRBJ1-2, the V gene TRBV6-5; TRBD1 aligns across 9 bases. CDR3 length: 14 amino acids. V lost 4 bases and J lost 7; bases outside the gene matches: 7. Per the germline V gene, CDR1 is MNHEY and CDR2 is SVGAGI. The CDR3 nucleotides read TGTGCCAGCAGTTTATACAGGGGGCGCTTTGGCTACACCTTC. Protein product: CASSLYRGRFGYTF.

This rearrangement joins TRBV2 to TRBJ2-7; D is possibly TRBD1 (5 bases). The CDR3 runs 12 residues. Trimming pared 5 bases from V and 5 bases from J, leaving 10 bases between. Looked up from germline, CDR1 is SNHLY and CDR2 is FYNNEI. CDR3 DNA: TGTGCCAGCAGTACAGACAGCAACGAGCAGTACTTC. This sequence encodes CASSTDSNEQYF. Variable domain in full (rest from reference TRBV2 and TRBJ2-7): EPEVTQTPSHQVTQMGQEVILRCVPISNHLYFYWYRQILGQKVEFLVSFYNNEISEKSEIFDDQFSVERPDGSNFTLKIRSTKLEDSAMYFCASSTDSNEQYFGPGTRLTVT.

The V and J genes are TRBV9 and TRBJ2-2; 10 bases are shared with TRBD1. V shed 7 bases, J shed 6 bases, and the junction held 6 bases outside the gene matches. Germline CDR1 reads SGDLS; CDR2 reads YYNGEE. CDR3 length: 14 residues. This chain's CDR3 is CASRRDRGSGELFF. Here the CDR3 DNA reads TGTGCCAGCCGGCGGGACAGGGGATCCGGGGAGCTGTTTTTT.

Comment on this clone: Sequence at one end of the junction differs from germline and may be a read error. The J gene is TRBJ2-7, the V gene TRBV6-5; D remains ambiguous. Looked up from germline, CDR1 is MNHEY and CDR2 is SVGAGI. This CDR3 region has 15 residues. CDR3 amino acids: CASSYSVLGSYERYF. CDR3 sequence (DNA): TGTGCCAGCAGTTACTCCGTACTTGGGTCCTACGAGCGGTACTTC.

This clone has a handful of counts. The V gene is TRBV9, the J gene TRBJ2-7, with 8 bases matching TRBD2. V lost 4 bases, J lost 2 bases, and 5 bases stayed unmatched. This CDR3 has 14 amino acids. Germline loops: CDR1 SGDLS, CDR2 YYNGEE. The CDR3 loop reads CASSPPGRAYEQYF. CDR3 bases: TGTGCCAGCAGCCCACCCGGGAGGGCCTACGAGCAGTACTTC.

The V and J genes are TRBV19 and TRBJ1-1, with D perhaps TRBD1 (5 bases). V was cut by 3 bases and J by 0 bases, with 14 bases left in between. Germline CDR1 and CDR2: LNHDA and SQIVND (reference sequence). The CDR3 covers 16 residues. CDR3: CASSMGKTAMNTEAFF. The CDR3 DNA is TGTGCCAGTAGTATGGGTAAGACAGCCATGAACACTGAAGCTTTCTTT.

The rearrangement joins TRBV19 to TRBJ1-2; the D gene is possibly TRBD1 (6 bases). The CDR3 is 16 amino acids. Trimming stripped 5 bases from V and 4 bases from J, with 20 bases between. Germline-derived CDR1 and CDR2 are LNHDA and SQIVND (reference sequence). CDR3 residues: CASSARPGTSIYGYTF. The CDR3 nucleotides read TGTGCCAGTAGTGCCCGCCCCGGGACATCGATCTATGGCTACACCTTC.

V usage is TRBV2 and J usage is TRBJ1-5; D is uncertain. The CDR3 contains 13 residues. V was pared by 6 bases and J by 0 bases, with 6 bases between. Per germline, CDR1 SNHLY and CDR2 FYNNEI. The CDR3 region is CASSPGSNQPQHF. CDR3 bases: TGTGCCAGCAGCCCAGGTAGCAATCAGCCCCAGCATTTT.

The chain uses TRBV2 and TRBJ2-7, with a tentative D call TRBD2 (6 bases). The germline V and J ends were trimmed by 11 bases and 3 bases, with 14 bases remaining between them. The CDR3 totals 12 residues. Per the germline V gene, CDR1 is SNHLY and CDR2 is FYNNEI. CDR3 coding DNA: TGTGCCTCATTCGGGGGAAACTACGAGCAGTACTTC. As protein: CASFGGNYEQYF. The full variable domain, in which reference TRBV2 and TRBJ2-7 provide the parts outside the CDR3, is EPEVTQTPSHQVTQMGQEVILRCVPISNHLYFYWYRQILGQKVEFLVSFYNNEISEKSEIFDDQFSVERPDGSNFTLKIRSTKLEDSAMYFCASFGGNYEQYFGPGTRLTVT.

This clone was detected a few times. The V and J genes are TRBV10-2 and TRBJ1-1; tentatively, D is TRBD1 (6 bases). Germline lookup yields CDR1 WSHSY and CDR2 SAAADI. V was pared by 2 bases and J by 1 base, with 14 bases between. This CDR3 is built from 16 residues. Written as DNA, the CDR3 is TGCGCCAGCAGTGAGCTTTTTTTGGGACAGAACACTGAAGCTTTCTTT. It yields the protein CASSELFLGQNTEAFF.

The genes are TRBV9 and TRBJ1-3, with D unclear. Germline CDR1 and CDR2: SGDLS and YYNGEE. The CDR3 is 15 amino acids. The germline V and J ends were trimmed by 4 bases and 0 bases, with 11 bases remaining between them. CDR3 sequence (DNA): TGTGCCAGCAGCTCCCGAGTCACCTCTGGAAACACCATATATTTT. Amino acid sequence: CASSSRVTSGNTIYF.